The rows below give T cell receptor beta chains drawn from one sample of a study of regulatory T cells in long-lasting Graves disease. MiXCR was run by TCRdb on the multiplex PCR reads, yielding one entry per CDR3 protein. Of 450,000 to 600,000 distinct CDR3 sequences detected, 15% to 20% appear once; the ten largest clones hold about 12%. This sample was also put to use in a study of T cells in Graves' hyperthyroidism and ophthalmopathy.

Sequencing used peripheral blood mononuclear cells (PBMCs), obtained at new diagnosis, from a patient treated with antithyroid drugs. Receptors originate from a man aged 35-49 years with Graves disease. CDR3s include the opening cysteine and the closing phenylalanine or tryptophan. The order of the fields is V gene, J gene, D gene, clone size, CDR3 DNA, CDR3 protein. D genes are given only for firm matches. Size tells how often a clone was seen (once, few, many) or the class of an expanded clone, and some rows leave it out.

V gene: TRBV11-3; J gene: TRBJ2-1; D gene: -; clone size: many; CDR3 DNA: TGTGCCAGCAGCTCCCCCGAGGGCGCGCTCAATGAGCAGTTCTTC; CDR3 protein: CASSSPEGALNEQFF
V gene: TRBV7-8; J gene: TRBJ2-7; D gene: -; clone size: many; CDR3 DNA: TGTGCCAGCAGCTTCCCGGGGCAGCGACCGACCTACGAGCAGTACTTC; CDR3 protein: CASSFPGQRPTYEQYF
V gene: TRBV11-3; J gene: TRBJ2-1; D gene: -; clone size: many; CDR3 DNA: TGTGCCAGCAGCCTCCGGACCTGGGATGAGCAGTTCTTC; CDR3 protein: CASSLRTWDEQFF
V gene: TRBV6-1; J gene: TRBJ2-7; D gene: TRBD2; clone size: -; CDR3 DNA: TGTGCCAGCAGTCCATCGACTAGCGGGAGCGGCGAGCAGTACTTC; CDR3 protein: CASSPSTSGSGEQYF
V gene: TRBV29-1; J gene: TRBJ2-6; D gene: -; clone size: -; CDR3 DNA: TGCAGCGATGAACAGGTTTCTGGGGCCAACGTCCTGACTTTC; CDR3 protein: CSDEQVSGANVLTF
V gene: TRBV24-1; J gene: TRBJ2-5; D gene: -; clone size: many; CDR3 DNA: TGTGCCACCAGTGACCCGACAGGAATCGGAGAGACCCAGTACTTC; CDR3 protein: CATSDPTGIGETQYF
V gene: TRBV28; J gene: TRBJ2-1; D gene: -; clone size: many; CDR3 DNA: TGTGCCAGCAGTTTATATACCGGCGGGGCTTACAATGAGCAGTTCTTC; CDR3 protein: CASSLYTGGAYNEQFF
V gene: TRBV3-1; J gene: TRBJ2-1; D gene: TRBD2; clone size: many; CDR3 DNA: TGTGCCAGCAGCCAAACCCTTAGCGGGAGTATTAATGAGCAGTTCTTC; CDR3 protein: CASSQTLSGSINEQFF
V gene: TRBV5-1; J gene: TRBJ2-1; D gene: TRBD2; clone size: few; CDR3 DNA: TGCGCCAGCAGCTTGAATAGCGGGAGGGCGATTGAGCAGTTCTTC; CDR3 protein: CASSLNSGRAIEQFF
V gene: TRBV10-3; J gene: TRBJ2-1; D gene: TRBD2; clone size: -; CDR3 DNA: TGTGCCATCAGCGGGACTAGCATCGATGAGCAGTTCTTC; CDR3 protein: CAISGTSIDEQFF
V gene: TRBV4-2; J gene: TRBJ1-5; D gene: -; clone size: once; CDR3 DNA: TGTGCCAGCAGCCAAGAGGGGCACTATAGCAATCAGCCCCAGCATTTT; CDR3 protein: CASSQEGHYSNQPQHF
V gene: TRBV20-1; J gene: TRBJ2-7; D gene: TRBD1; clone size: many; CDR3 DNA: TGCAGTGCTAACCGACAGGGGGCCTACGAGCAGTACTTC; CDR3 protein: CSANRQGAYEQYF
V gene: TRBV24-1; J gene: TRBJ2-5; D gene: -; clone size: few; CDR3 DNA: TGTGCCACCAGTGTTTGGGGTACAGGGCAAGGGACCCAGTACTTC; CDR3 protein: CATSVWGTGQGTQYF
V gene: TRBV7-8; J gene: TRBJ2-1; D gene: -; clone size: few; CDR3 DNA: TGTGCCAGCAGGTCCTCGGGGGCTTTCCCAGATGAGCAGTTCTTC; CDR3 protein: CASRSSGAFPDEQFF
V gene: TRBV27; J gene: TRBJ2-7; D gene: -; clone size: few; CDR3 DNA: TGTGCCAGCAGTTTCTCCCCGCCGGGCAACTCCTACGAGCAGTACTTC; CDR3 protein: CASSFSPPGNSYEQYF
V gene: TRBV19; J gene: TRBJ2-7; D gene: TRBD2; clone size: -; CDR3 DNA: TGTGCCAGTAGTACCGCCGGACTAGCGGTCTCCTACGAGCAGTACTTC; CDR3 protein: CASSTAGLAVSYEQYF
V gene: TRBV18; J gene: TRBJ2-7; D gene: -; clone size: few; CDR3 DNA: TGTGCCAGCTCACCACTGGCCACCTCCATCTCCTACGAGCAGTACTTC; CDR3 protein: CASSPLATSISYEQYF
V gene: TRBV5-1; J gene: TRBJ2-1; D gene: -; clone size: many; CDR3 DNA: TGTGCCAGCAGCTTCGGTACCTACAATGAGCAGTTCTTC; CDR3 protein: CASSFGTYNEQFF
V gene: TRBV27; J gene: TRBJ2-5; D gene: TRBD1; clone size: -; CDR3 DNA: TGTGCCAGCAGTTCACACAGGGGGAGCGTAGGGGAGACCCAGTACTTC; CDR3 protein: CASSSHRGSVGETQYF
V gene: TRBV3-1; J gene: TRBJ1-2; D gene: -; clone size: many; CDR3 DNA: TGTGCCAGCAGCCAACCAGGGAACGGCTACACCTTC; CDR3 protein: CASSQPGNGYTF
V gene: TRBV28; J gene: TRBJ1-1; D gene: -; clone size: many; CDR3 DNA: TGTGCCAGCAGTTTATGGTACCCTACTGAAGCTTTCTTT; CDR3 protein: CASSLWYPTEAFF
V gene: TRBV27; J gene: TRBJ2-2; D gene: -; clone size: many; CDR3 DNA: TGTGCCAGCAGTACCGACCCCACCGGGGAGCTGTTTTTT; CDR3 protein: CASSTDPTGELFF